This T cell receptor beta chain appears in the sequencing data of a study of PD-1 blockade in classical Hodgkin lymphoma. Study background: The patients were dosed with nivolumab 3 mg/kg, infused intravenously every 2 weeks. General observations from the study: Baseline TCR diversity was reportedly lower in newly diagnosed patients than in healthy donors. It was reported as lower still in relapsed/refractory patients.

The assay was immunoSEQ multiplex PCR, and TCRdb's table has in-frame clones only and misses some. This sample has about 94,000 clones, with 89% found just once. All trial patients relapsed after autologous stem cell transplantation. V lost 2 bases, J lost 7 bases, and 2 bases stayed unmatched. The germline gives CDR1 SGHRS, CDR2 YFSETQ. This CDR3 is built from 14 residues. Of note for this clone: What it binds is not known.

This TCR was recovered from a human donor with classical Hodgkin lymphoma. The J gene is TRBJ2-7, the V gene TRBV5-1; 14 bases are shared with TRBD2. Specimen: peripheral blood mononuclear cells (PBMCs), collected before the second cycle of nivolumab. For the CDR3, the DNA is TGCGCCAGCAGCTTCGGGACTAGCGGGAGTGAGCAGTACTTC. It codes for CASSFGTSGSEQYF.